This T cell receptor beta chain was captured in a study of T-cell reconstitution after alpha-beta-depleted transplantation in children. TCRbeta library preparation incorporated unique molecular identifiers. TCRdb recomputed calls from the PCR reads with MiXCR, one row per CDR3 protein. The sample has about 1,000,000 distinct CDR3 sequences, roughly 31% seen once. The trim removed 0 bases at V and 0 bases at J, leaving 7 bases unmatched. This CDR3 spans 17 amino acids. CDR1 is SGHAT and CDR2 is FQNNGV in the germline V gene. This rearrangement joins TRBV11-2 to TRBJ1-1; TRBD1 matches at 7 bases. This sample comprised PBMCs, mostly from graft donor cells, obtained 360 days after TCRalphabeta/CD19-depleted stem cell transplant. This clonotype was sampled from a boy under two years old who had a stem cell transplant for SCID, so the T cells may come from the graft donor. The CDR3 loop is CASSLEIQGPLNTEAFF. CDR3 sequence (DNA): TGTGCCAGCAGCTTAGAAATACAGGGGCCGTTGAACACTGAAGCTTTCTTT.